Listed here are 12 T cell receptor beta chains from one sample, sequenced in a study of cytomegalovirus exposure and HLA in healthy donors. PCR used 60 Vbeta primers and 13 Jbeta primers. Only in-frame clones appear in the TCRdb table, and some are missing; sequencing was by immunoSEQ multiplex PCR. The table shows about 25,000 clones, with approximately 75% occurring only once. Sequences were obtained from PBMCs. The receptors shown here come from a male donor in good health and CMV-seronegative.

The genes are TRBV19 and TRBJ2-1; TRBD2 agrees at 10 bases. This CDR3 has 16 amino acids. Germline assignment: CDR1 LNHDA and CDR2 SQIVND (reference sequence). Germline trimming cut 2 bases from V and 9 bases from J; bases unmatched to any gene: 10. This CDR3 reads CASSIPSPSGRGEQFF. DNA for the CDR3: TGTGCCAGTAGTATACCGTCTCCTAGCGGGAGAGGTGAGCAGTTCTTC.

The J gene is TRBJ2-6, the V gene TRBV7-9; unclear D gene. Germline V CDR1 and CDR2: SEHNR, FQNEAQ (reference sequence). With 1 base removed from V and 0 bases from J, the gap between germline ends came to 7 bases. CDR3 size: 16 residues. CDR3 protein: CASSLGLISGANVLTF. DNA of the CDR3: TGTGCCAGCAGCTTAGGACTGATCTCTGGGGCCAACGTCCTGACTTTC.

This chain uses TRBV18 with TRBJ1-3; D perhaps matches TRBD1 (6 bases). The ends were cut back, 6 bases at V and 5 bases at J, with 14 bases in the middle. The germline gives CDR1 KGHSH, CDR2 LQKENI. The length of the CDR3 is 14 residues. The CDR3 protein is CASSQDGQRNTIYF. CDR3 sequence (DNA): TGTGCCAGCTCCCAGGATGGACAGAGAAACACCATATATTTT.

V and J are TRBV13 and TRBJ2-2, with 10 bases that match TRBD1. CDR3 size: 16 residues. The V gene's germline CDR1 is PRHDT and CDR2 FYEKMQ (reference sequence). With 3 bases clipped from V and 5 bases from J, the junction kept 6 bases outside the gene matches. CDR3 coding DNA: TGTGCCAGCAGCTTTGGGACAGGGGATACGACCGGGGAGCTGTTTTTT. Its protein product is CASSFGTGDTTGELFF.

V usage is TRBV6-4 and J usage is TRBJ2-1, with D tentatively TRBD1 (6 bases). V was shortened by 6 bases and J by 4 bases, with 16 bases between the two germline ends. The CDR3 contains 15 residues. Germline CDR1 MRHNA, CDR2 SNTAGT. CDR3 region: CASRPQGGDYNEQFF. DNA for the CDR3: TGTGCCAGCAGACCGCAAGGGGGAGATTACAATGAGCAGTTCTTC.

This clone appeared once. The J gene is TRBJ2-4, the V gene TRBV7-2, with TRBD2 matching over 10 bases. This CDR3 has 16 residues. Germline V lookup: CDR1 SGHTA, CDR2 FQGNSA. Losses at the gene ends were 1 base for V and 5 bases for J; bases not matched to a gene: 5. The DNA for the CDR3 is TGTGCCAGCAGCTTAGGGGCTAGCGGGGGCCAAAACATTCAGTACTTC. It codes for CASSLGASGGQNIQYF.

The chain carries TRBV9 and TRBJ2-5, with TRBD2 identical over 8 bases. The ends lost 0 bases at V and 3 bases at J; junction bases unmatched: 4. The length of the CDR3 is 15 residues. In germline, CDR1 is SGDLS, CDR2 YYNGEE. The CDR3 bases are TGTGCCAGCAGCGTAGTGGGTAGCGGGGAAGAGACCCAGTACTTC. This encodes CASSVVGSGEETQYF.

With respect to this clone: Germline is not matched at one junction end, which may reflect a read error. The chain employs TRBV7-3 and TRBJ2-2; 14 bases align to TRBD2. CDR1 SGHTA and CDR2 FQGTGA come from the germline V gene. The CDR3 spans 15 residues. The CDR3 DNA reads as TGTGCCGGCAGCCCGGGACTAGCGGGGGTGGGGGAGCTGTTTTTT. Translation: CAGSPGLAGVGELFF.

This chain uses TRBV29-1 with TRBJ2-7; a possible D gene is TRBD1 (6 bases). V dropped 3 bases and J dropped 3 bases, with 12 bases sitting between them. The CDR3 length is 13 residues. Germline V lookup: CDR1 SQVTM, CDR2 ANQGSEA. CDR3 DNA sequence: TGCAGCGTTGACTCAGGGGAAGGCTACGAGCAGTACTTC. The encoded protein is CSVDSGEGYEQYF.

The V gene is TRBV13, the J gene TRBJ2-5, with TRBD2 matching over 10 bases. The end of the DNA fits TRBJ2-7 better, so the J call may be wrong. Germline CDR1 is PRHDT and CDR2 is FYEKMQ (reference sequence). This CDR3 is 15 amino acids long. The CDR3 coding sequence is TGTGCCAGCAGCCCTTGGACTAGCGGAGACTACGAGCAGTACTTC. Translated, it gives CASSPWTSGDYEQYF.

The rearrangement links TRBV28 to TRBJ2-7, with TRBD1 matching 10 bases. This CDR3 is built from 14 residues. V shed 10 bases, J shed 5 bases, and the junction held 11 bases outside the gene matches. The germline V gene has CDR1 MDHEN and CDR2 SYDVKM. CDR3 region: CATIPGQGHHEQYF. CDR3 sequence (DNA): TGTGCCACCATCCCGGGACAGGGGCACCACGAGCAGTACTTC.

CDR3 residues: CASSQDRVGGQSYEQYF. The CDR3 DNA is TGCGCCAGCAGCCAAGATCGGGTGGGGGGACAGTCCTACGAGCAGTACTTC. The V call is TRBV4-1, the J call TRBJ2-7, with a weak D call TRBD1 (7 bases). CDR1 MGHRA and CDR2 YSYEKL come from the germline V gene. The germline V and J ends were trimmed by 0 bases and 1 base, with 16 bases remaining between them. This CDR3 contains 17 residues.